The 24 T cell receptor beta chains reported below all come from one sample, sequenced in a study of cytomegalovirus exposure and HLA in healthy donors. 60 Vbeta and 13 Jbeta primers were used in PCR. Generated by immunoSEQ multiplex PCR, the TCRdb table keeps only in-frame clones and is missing some. The sample holds about 55,000 clones; 75% to 85% are singletons and the top ten take roughly 1.5%. Source material: PBMCs. All receptors derive from a female donor in good health and CMV-seronegative.

This chain uses TRBV27 with TRBJ1-3, with 9 positions matching TRBD1. V lost 6 bases to trimming and J lost 4 bases; unmatched junction nucleotides: 1. This CDR3 contains 13 residues. Germline V gives CDR1 MNHEY, CDR2 SMNVEV (reference sequence). DNA for the CDR3: TGTGCCAGCAGACAGGGGGCAGGAAACACCATATATTTT. Its translation: CASRQGAGNTIYF.

The rearrangement uses TRBV15 and TRBJ2-5; D might be TRBD2 (5 bases). Trimming removed 0 bases from V and 4 bases from J, with 9 bases in between. The CDR3 consists of 14 residues. Germline CDR1 reads LNHNV; CDR2 reads YYDKDF (reference sequence). This chain's CDR3 is CATSREGVVETQYF. DNA of the CDR3: TGTGCCACCAGCAGAGAGGGAGTGGTAGAGACCCAGTACTTC.

J is TRBJ2-5 and V is TRBV6-1; TRBD1 matches at 7 bases. J was trimmed by 4 bases and V by 6 bases; bases with no gene match: 5. The CDR3 is 13 amino acids. Germline V lookup: CDR1 MNHNS, CDR2 SASEGT. The CDR3 DNA reads TGTGCCAGCAGACAGGGGTTGGGAGAGACCCAGTACTTC. As protein: CASRQGLGETQYF.

The chain is built from TRBV5-1 and TRBJ2-1; tentatively, D is TRBD1 (6 bases). Germline V lookup: CDR1 SGHRS, CDR2 YFSETQ. V lost 5 bases and J lost 9, with 9 bases in between. This CDR3 comprises 11 residues. Here the CDR3 reads CASSQGREQFF. The CDR3 nucleotides are TGCGCCAGCAGTCAGGGGCGTGAGCAGTTCTTC.

This clone was seen more than once but under ten times. This CDR3 is CASRAGYQETQYF. In DNA form, the CDR3 reads TGTGCCAGCAGGGCGGGGTACCAAGAGACCCAGTACTTC. The chain has TRBV6-1 and TRBJ2-5, with a weak D call TRBD2 (6 bases). The CDR3 consists of 13 residues. With 6 bases removed from V and 0 bases from J, the gap between germline ends came to 8 bases. CDR1 and CDR2 (germline): MNHNS, SASEGT.

This chain connects TRBV18 to TRBJ1-4; 10 bases align to TRBD1. The CDR3 consists of 14 residues. The V and J ends lost 4 bases and 5 bases, in that order; junction bases with no gene match: 1. CDR1 is KGHSH, CDR2 LQKENI, per germline. The CDR3 region is CASSRQGANEKLFF. CDR3 bases: TGTGCCAGCTCACGACAGGGGGCAAATGAAAAACTGTTTTTT.

This rearrangement joins TRBV2 to TRBJ1-2, with no clear D. V gave up 6 bases and J gave up 3 bases, with 17 bases separating them. Looked up from germline, CDR1 is SNHLY and CDR2 is FYNNEI. The CDR3 sequence is 15 residues long. CDR3 sequence: CASRGIGGEDYGYTF. DNA of the CDR3: TGTGCCAGCAGGGGAATTGGAGGCGAGGACTATGGCTACACCTTC.

J is TRBJ1-2 and V is TRBV6-5; no definite D call. V lost 0 bases, J lost 8 bases, and 19 bases lay in between. Germline CDR1 reads MNHEY; CDR2 reads SVGAGI. CDR3 length equals 16 residues. DNA of the CDR3: TGTGCCAGCAGTTACTCGAAGCGGAGCGGGGAAGGGGGCTACACCTTC. Protein sequence: CASSYSKRSGEGGYTF.

The J gene is TRBJ2-3, the V gene TRBV5-1, with 13 nucleotides matching TRBD2. V was clipped by 4 bases and J by 2 bases; unmatched bases: 7. The germline gives CDR1 SGHRS, CDR2 YFSETQ. The CDR3 loop spans 17 amino acids. The chain's CDR3 is CASSPGLAGVSTDTQYF. CDR3 coding DNA: TGCGCCAGCAGCCCTGGACTAGCGGGGGTCTCCACAGATACGCAGTATTTT.

The chain uses TRBV5-1 and TRBJ2-7; TRBD1 matches at 8 bases. J lost 5 bases, V lost 2 bases, and 12 bases had no gene match. Germline V CDR1 and CDR2: SGHRS, YFSETQ. This CDR3 has 16 residues. The CDR3 DNA is TGCGCCAGCAGCTTCGGACTTATGCAGGGGGCGGACGAGCAGTACTTC. Amino acid sequence: CASSFGLMQGADEQYF.

The chain links TRBV18 to TRBJ1-1; D ambiguous. V lost 3 bases and J 1 base, leaving 21 bases between the germline ends. The CDR3 sequence is 18 residues long. The germline V gene has CDR1 KGHSH and CDR2 LQKENI. Here the CDR3 DNA reads TGTGCCAGCTCACCCGGGCGGACTCCCCCGCCGAAGAACACTGAAGCTTTCTTT. The encoded protein is CASSPGRTPPPKNTEAFF.

This chain uses TRBV10-3 with TRBJ2-1; D call uncertain. The CDR3 is made up of 15 amino acids. The V end was cut by 3 bases, the J end by 0 bases, with 9 bases between. Germline V CDR1 and CDR2: ENHRY, SYGVKD. The CDR3 spells CAISEGGISYNEQFF. The CDR3 nucleotides are TGTGCCATCAGTGAAGGCGGAATCTCCTACAATGAGCAGTTCTTC.

Here the CDR3 reads CASSSDRAGYGYTF. In nucleotides, the CDR3 is TGTGCCAGCAGTTCCGACAGGGCGGGCTATGGCTACACCTTC. The chain recombines TRBV13 with TRBJ1-2, with 7 bases that match TRBD1. J gave up 4 bases and V 6 bases, and 8 bases lay outside the gene matches. This CDR3 has 14 residues. CDR1 PRHDT and CDR2 FYEKMQ come from the germline V gene (reference sequence).

The chain carries TRBV5-1 and TRBJ2-7, with a weak D call TRBD2 (6 bases). Germline V gene lookup returns CDR1 SGHRS and CDR2 YFSETQ. The CDR3 covers 16 residues. Trimming took off 4 bases at V and 8 bases at J, with 25 bases between the two ends. The CDR3 coding sequence is TGCGCCAGCAGCGTCGGGACTCGGTTTTTGGATAGTAAGCAGTACTTC. Translation: CASSVGTRFLDSKQYF.

The chain recombines TRBV27 with TRBJ2-1; D may be TRBD2 (6 bases). Between the trimmed V and J ends, which lost 5 bases and 7 bases, there was a span of 21 bases. The germline V gene encodes CDR1 MNHEY and CDR2 SMNVEV (reference sequence). The CDR3 has 16 amino acids. The CDR3 DNA follows: TGTGCCAGCAGTCTCCCGTCTGGGGGGTCCTTAAATGAGCAGTTCTTC. Translated: CASSLPSGGSLNEQFF.

CDR3 amino acids: CASSRGPYAKETQYF. CDR3 DNA: TGTGCCAGTAGTCGGGGTCCATACGCAAAAGAGACCCAGTACTTC. J is TRBJ2-5 and V is TRBV19; tentative D call: TRBD2 (5 bases). This CDR3 is built from 15 residues. Per the germline V gene, CDR1 is LNHDA and CDR2 is SQIVND (reference sequence). V lost 5 bases and J lost 3, with 16 bases in between.

V is TRBV2 and J is TRBJ1-1; 7 bases line up with TRBD1. J was trimmed by 2 bases and V by 7 bases; bases with no gene match: 7. This CDR3 has 14 residues. CDR1 SNHLY and CDR2 FYNNEI come from the germline V gene. This chain's CDR3 is CASTHRGLNTEAFF. The CDR3 DNA is TGTGCCAGCACTCACAGGGGACTTAACACTGAAGCTTTCTTT.

The J gene is TRBJ2-7, the V gene TRBV29-1; a weak D match, TRBD1 (6 bases). CDR1 and CDR2 from the germline V gene are SQVTM and ANQGSEA. The CDR3 loop spans 16 amino acids. Trimming removed 6 bases at V and 2 bases at J, with 23 bases between. DNA of the CDR3: TGCAGCGTCCACAGGGAAGTGGGGCTAACTACCTACGAGCAGTACTTC. It encodes CSVHREVGLTTYEQYF.

The rearrangement links TRBV5-1 to TRBJ1-2; possibly TRBD1 for D (5 bases). The CDR3 totals 14 residues. Trimming pared 5 bases from V and 4 bases from J, leaving 15 bases between. Germline V gene sequence: CDR1 SGHRS, CDR2 YFSETQ. CDR3 DNA sequence: TGCGCCAGCAGACCTTCCCTAGGGGTCTATGGCTACACCTTC. This translates into CASRPSLGVYGYTF.

This clone was picked up a small number of times. This chain connects TRBV5-1 to TRBJ2-3; TRBD1 aligns across 10 bases. The CDR3 consists of 16 residues. The germline V gene has CDR1 SGHRS and CDR2 YFSETQ. J lost 6 bases, V lost 0 bases, and 7 bases had no gene match. CDR3 sequence: CASSLEWDRGFDTQYF. The CDR3 DNA is TGCGCCAGCAGCTTGGAGTGGGACAGGGGATTTGATACGCAGTATTTT.

The chain uses TRBV7-2 and TRBJ1-2, with 8 positions matching TRBD1. Per germline, CDR1 SGHTA and CDR2 FQGNSA. This CDR3 region has 18 residues. V lost 0 bases and J lost 5; bases outside the gene matches: 14. The chain's CDR3 is CASSLALSLGQGNYGYTF. The CDR3 DNA sequence: TGTGCCAGCAGCTTAGCGCTGAGTCTCGGACAGGGTAATTATGGCTACACCTTC.

This chain connects TRBV6-5 to TRBJ2-1; 8 nucleotides agree with TRBD1. The CDR3 is 16 amino acids. V lost 2 bases to trimming and J lost 7 bases; unmatched junction nucleotides: 10. CDR1 and CDR2 (germline): MNHEY, SVGAGI. The CDR3: CASSYAGTGNRNEQFF. In nucleotides, the CDR3 is TGTGCCAGCAGTTACGCCGGGACAGGTAATAGAAATGAGCAGTTCTTC.

The chain is built from TRBV2 and TRBJ1-1; D remains unclear. The CDR3 loop spans 15 amino acids. From germline, CDR1 is SNHLY and CDR2 FYNNEI. V was trimmed by 1 base and J by 1 base, leaving 10 bases between them. CDR3 amino acids: CASSEGLGRNTEAFF. The DNA for the CDR3 is TGTGCCAGCAGTGAAGGCCTTGGTAGGAACACTGAAGCTTTCTTT.

This clone was picked up a small number of times. The V and J genes are TRBV30 and TRBJ1-4; unclear D gene. Between the trimmed V and J ends, which lost 2 bases and 8 bases, there was a span of 6 bases. The CDR3 runs 11 residues. The germline gives CDR1 GTSNPN, CDR2 SVGIG (reference sequence). The CDR3, as DNA: TGTGCCTGGAGTCAGTCGGAAAAACTGTTTTTT. This gives the protein CAWSQSEKLFF.